The rows below give T cell receptor beta chains drawn from one sample of a study of CD8 T cells in ankylosing spondylitis. TCRdb reprocessed the 5' RACE reads with MiXCR, giving one entry per CDR3 protein. This table has under 250,000 distinct CDR3 sequences, around 6.6% appearing once. The sample taken for sequencing was blood, either unsorted or a sorted T cell fraction (not recorded which). Receptors originate from a male donor with ankylosing spondylitis. Each CDR3 is given without its conserved first and last residue.

CDR3 protein,V gene,J gene
ASSPGRGDNEQF,TRBV7-2,TRBJ2-1
ASSPPDRDYNEQF,TRBV28,TRBJ2-1
ASSYSVNTGELF,TRBV6-5,TRBJ2-2
ASSSSGGSSYEQY,TRBV7-9,TRBJ2-7
SASGTAYGYT,TRBV20-1,TRBJ1-2
SVVLAGETYEQY,TRBV29-1,TRBJ2-7
ASSQEQGFQETQY,TRBV4-3,TRBJ2-5
ASSEGSGTWETQY,TRBV4-3,TRBJ2-5
ASSLWIAGGNYNEQF,TRBV27,TRBJ2-1
ASSPLGAYEQY,TRBV28,TRBJ2-7
ASSPRHLAGSGDNEQF,TRBV3-1,TRBJ2-1
ASSQEAGLNEQY,TRBV4-3,TRBJ2-7
ASSHPPYISGNTIY,TRBV7-9,TRBJ1-3
SAQTGPGELF,TRBV29-1,TRBJ2-2
ASSFAGASNQPQH,TRBV27,TRBJ1-5
ASSIGQGRTHTQY,TRBV7-9,TRBJ2-3
ASSQEPAGEVGSTDTQY,TRBV23-1,TRBJ2-3
ASSDVAGPPGELF,TRBV7-6,TRBJ2-2
ASSLDIGSTEAF,TRBV6-2/TRBV6-3,TRBJ1-1
SVSYRDNEQF,TRBV29-1,TRBJ2-1
ASSHPPDGSYEQY,TRBV4-3,TRBJ2-7
ASSSRHTTNEKLF,TRBV13,TRBJ1-4
ATRGSLLNEQF,TRBV24-1,TRBJ2-1
ASSLSALREQY,TRBV7-6,TRBJ2-7
ASSFGGLDLF,TRBV11-2,TRBJ2-2
ASSLAYDPYTDTQY,TRBV7-6,TRBJ2-3
AISAPGAGVGEQY,TRBV10-3,TRBJ2-7
ASSPPKDRDGNIQY,TRBV7-9,TRBJ2-4